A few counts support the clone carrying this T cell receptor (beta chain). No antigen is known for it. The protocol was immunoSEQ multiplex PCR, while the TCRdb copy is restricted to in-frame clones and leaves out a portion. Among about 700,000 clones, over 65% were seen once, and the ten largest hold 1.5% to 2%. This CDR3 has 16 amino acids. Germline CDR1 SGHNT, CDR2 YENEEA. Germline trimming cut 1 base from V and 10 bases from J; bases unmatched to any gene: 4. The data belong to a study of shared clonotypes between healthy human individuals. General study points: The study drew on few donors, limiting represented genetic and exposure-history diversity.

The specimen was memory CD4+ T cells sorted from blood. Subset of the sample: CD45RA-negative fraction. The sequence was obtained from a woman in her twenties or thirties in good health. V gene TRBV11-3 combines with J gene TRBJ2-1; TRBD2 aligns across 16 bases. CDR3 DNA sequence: TGTGCCAGCAGCTTAGCGGGGACTAGCGGGAGGGAGGAGCAGTTCTTC. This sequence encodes CASSLAGTSGREEQFF.